Following are 17 T cell receptor beta chains from one sample sequenced in a study of cytomegalovirus exposure and HLA in healthy donors. PCR amplification relied on 60 Vbeta primers (plus 13 Jbeta primers). TCRdb's copy holds only in-frame clones and misses some; the assay was immunoSEQ multiplex PCR. The sample consists of under 200,000 clones, about four fifths of them appearing once. What was sequenced was PBMCs. These receptors came from a woman aged 45-60 years in good health and CMV-seropositive.

The count of this clone is one. The chain links TRBV2 to TRBJ1-2; tentative D call: TRBD1 (6 bases). V was clipped by 5 bases and J by 6 bases, with 16 bases between them. The length of the CDR3 is 14 residues. In germline, CDR1 is SNHLY, CDR2 FYNNEI. The CDR3 protein is CASSKIQGTNGYTF. CDR3 in DNA: TGTGCCAGCAGTAAAATACAGGGAACCAATGGCTACACCTTC.

As DNA, the CDR3 is TGTGCCAGCAGCCAAGTCCGGACTAGCGGGGGTGGTTCGTACGAGCAGTACTTC. It codes for CASSQVRTSGGGSYEQYF. The V gene is TRBV4-2, the J gene TRBJ2-7; 13 bases align to TRBD2. CDR3 length: 18 amino acids. Looked up from germline, CDR1 is LGHNA and CDR2 is YNFKEQ. The V segment lost 1 base and the J segment 4 bases; nucleotides outside the gene matches: 10.

This clone has only one observation. This rearrangement joins TRBV6-1 to TRBJ2-7; 9 bases are shared with TRBD1. From germline, CDR1 is MNHNS and CDR2 SASEGT. This CDR3 is built from 15 residues. The ends lost 2 bases at V and 3 bases at J; junction bases unmatched: 5. Written as DNA, the CDR3 is TGTGCCAGCAGTGAACAACAGACAGGGGGCTACGAGCAGTACTTC. This translates into CASSEQQTGGYEQYF.

This clone was seen more than once but under ten times. This sequence joins TRBV7-2 and TRBJ2-1; possible D gene TRBD1, 5 bases. Germline assignment: CDR1 SGHTA and CDR2 FQGNSA. The CDR3 spans 12 residues. Trimming stripped 3 bases from V and 10 bases from J, with 10 bases between. The CDR3 bases are TGTGCCAGCAGCTTGACAGAAGTGGAGCAGTTCTTC. This encodes CASSLTEVEQFF.

The V call is TRBV5-6, the J call TRBJ2-7, with TRBD2 matching over 7 bases. The junction had 3 bases not matched to a gene; V was cut back by 0 bases and J by 3 bases. Germline-derived CDR1 and CDR2 are SGHDT and YYEEEE. The CDR3 is made up of 14 amino acids. The CDR3 loop is CASSLGDYLYEQYF. The DNA for the CDR3 is TGTGCCAGCAGCTTGGGGGACTACCTCTACGAGCAGTACTTC.

The chain carries TRBV19 and TRBJ2-1, with TRBD1 matching 7 bases. Germline V gene data show CDR1 as LNHDA and CDR2 as SQIVND (reference sequence). This CDR3 has 16 residues. Germline trimming cut 1 base from V and 7 bases from J; bases unmatched to any gene: 10. The CDR3 loop reads CASSIVGAMGQNEQFF. CDR3 in DNA: TGTGCCAGTAGTATAGTGGGGGCTATGGGACAGAATGAGCAGTTCTTC.

The rearrangement joins TRBV5-4 to TRBJ2-7, with 14 bases aligning to TRBD2. Germline CDR1 SGHNT, CDR2 YYREEE (reference sequence). This CDR3 is built from 19 residues. The trim removed 4 bases at V and 1 base at J, leaving 13 bases unmatched. The DNA for the CDR3 is TGTGCCAGCAGCCCCCGACTAGCGGGAGGGCAACGGCAATCCTACGAGCAGTACTTC. Translating gives CASSPRLAGGQRQSYEQYF.

This sequence joins TRBV5-5 and TRBJ1-5, with TRBD1 identical over 7 bases. Germline V gene lookup returns CDR1 SGHKS and CDR2 YYEKEE (reference sequence). J lost 2 bases, V lost 6 bases, and 23 bases had no gene match. This CDR3 spans 20 amino acids. For the CDR3, the DNA is TGTGCCAGCACCTTAGGACACCTGACAGGGTATTTGCCTGGCAATCAGCCCCAGCATTTT. Its protein is CASTLGHLTGYLPGNQPQHF. The whole variable domain, filled in from reference TRBV5-5 and TRBJ1-5, reads DAGVTQSPTHLIKTRGQQVTLRCSPISGHKSVSWYQQVLGQGPQFIFQYYEKEERGRGNFPDRFSARQFPNYSSELNVNALLLGDSALYLCASTLGHLTGYLPGNQPQHFGDGTRLSIL.

This rearrangement joins TRBV5-6 to TRBJ1-4; D is perhaps TRBD1 (6 bases). V shed 3 bases and J shed 5 bases, with 11 bases lying between them. Germline assignment: CDR1 SGHDT and CDR2 YYEEEE. The CDR3 is 14 amino acids. The CDR3: CASSSAGANEKLFF. CDR3 DNA: TGTGCCAGCAGCTCGGCGGGGGCAAATGAAAAACTGTTTTTT.

This clone was seen a single time. This sequence joins TRBV6-1 and TRBJ2-2; 8 bases agree with TRBD2. Trimming removed 4 bases from V and 2 bases from J; junction bases left unmatched: 9. Germline V gene lookup returns CDR1 MNHNS and CDR2 SASEGT. The CDR3 spans 17 residues. The CDR3 region has the DNA TGTGCCAGCAGTGCAAGGGTGGTAGCGGGAAACACCGGGGAGCTGTTTTTT. As protein: CASSARVVAGNTGELFF.

The CDR3 DNA reads TGTGCCAGCAGTCCGTGGACAGGGGGGGGCACTGAAGCTTTCTTT. It encodes CASSPWTGGGTEAFF. The chain joins TRBV27 to TRBJ1-1; 10 nucleotides match TRBD1. V dropped 5 bases and J dropped 4; count of bases not matched to a gene: 7. Germline CDR1 is MNHEY and CDR2 is SMNVEV (reference sequence). The CDR3 runs to 15 residues.

The V call is TRBV7-2, the J call TRBJ1-2; D perhaps matches TRBD1 (6 bases). V dropped 5 bases and J dropped 7 bases, with 14 bases sitting between them. Germline V gives CDR1 SGHTA, CDR2 FQGNSA. The CDR3 spans 13 residues. The CDR3 DNA sequence: TGTGCCAGCAGCCCCAGGGGTGGGGGTGGCTACACCTTC. It is translated as CASSPRGGGGYTF.

The chain is built from TRBV4-3 and TRBJ2-7, with D possibly being TRBD2 (6 bases). The CDR3 spans 15 residues. Per the germline V gene, CDR1 is LGHNA and CDR2 is YSLEER. The V end was cut by 1 base, the J end by 2 bases, with 12 bases between. The CDR3 DNA reads as TGCGCCAGCAGCCAAGTAGACGGGGGTACCTACGAGCAGTACTTC. Its protein is CASSQVDGGTYEQYF.

This clone has just a few counts. This chain links TRBV14 with TRBJ2-3; D is possibly TRBD2 (6 bases). This CDR3 is 14 amino acids long. CDR1 SGHDN and CDR2 FVKESK come from the germline V gene. Trimming stripped 1 base from V and 6 bases from J, with 11 bases between. The DNA for the CDR3 is TGTGCCAGCAGCCAAGGGAGGGCGCGGGATACGCAGTATTTT. Translated: CASSQGRARDTQYF. Looking up the rest from reference TRBV14 and TRBJ2-3 gives the full variable domain: EAGVTQFPSHSVIEKGQTVTLRCDPISGHDNLYWYRRVMGKEIKFLLHFVKESKQDESGMPNNRFLAERTGGTYSTLKVQPAELEDSGVYFCASSQGRARDTQYFGPGTRLTVL.

The chain couples TRBV7-9 to TRBJ1-1; 10 nucleotides align to TRBD1. After removal of 4 bases from V and 4 bases from J, the junction contained 0 bases not matched to a gene. Germline V gene data show CDR1 as SEHNR and CDR2 as FQNEAQ (reference sequence). The CDR3 totals 13 residues. The CDR3 DNA sequence: TGTGCCAGCAGCTGGGACAGGGGCACTGAAGCTTTCTTT. It yields the protein CASSWDRGTEAFF.

This sequence joins TRBV7-2 and TRBJ1-1; D uncertain. The CDR3 has 14 amino acids. Deletions cut 5 bases from V and 1 base from J, with 11 bases between. Looked up from germline, CDR1 is SGHTA and CDR2 is FQGNSA. CDR3: CASSGRAANTEAFF. Written as DNA, the CDR3 is TGTGCCAGCAGCGGGAGGGCGGCGAACACTGAAGCTTTCTTT.

This sequence joins TRBV29-1 and TRBJ1-2; D is perhaps TRBD1 (5 bases). CDR1 and CDR2 (germline): SQVTM, ANQGSEA. This CDR3 has 15 amino acids. Between the trimmed V and J ends, which lost 1 base and 4 bases, there was a span of 16 bases. The CDR3 loop is CSVEVVGGFRYGYTF. CDR3 in DNA: TGCAGCGTTGAAGTCGTTGGGGGGTTCCGCTATGGCTACACCTTC.